A selection of T cell receptor beta chains follows, all from one sample in a study of blood T cell repertoires in COVID-19. TCRdb's copy holds only in-frame clones and misses some; the assay was immunoSEQ multiplex PCR. The table lists tens of thousands of clones, 88% of them singletons. Sample: peripheral blood. These TCRs come from a human donor in a cohort sampled during active COVID-19. CDR3s include the opening cysteine and the closing phenylalanine or tryptophan. Each record gives: J gene, D gene, V gene, CDR3 protein, CDR3 DNA. D genes are given only for firm matches.

TRBJ2-5,-,TRBV28,CASLQETQYF,TGTGCCAGCCTTCAAGAGACCCAGTACTTC
TRBJ2-2,TRBD2,TRBV6-6,CASSYGGGVGELFF,TGTGCCAGCAGTTACGGCGGGGGGGTTGGGGAGCTGTTTTTT
TRBJ2-1,TRBD2,TRBV6-5,CASTRSAGENEQFF,TGTGCCAGCACCCGGAGCGCGGGAGAAAATGAGCAGTTCTTC
TRBJ2-7,-,TRBV5-1,CASSPTGSNYEQYF,TGCGCCAGCAGCCCGACCGGGAGCAACTACGAGCAGTACTTC
TRBJ1-6,TRBD1,TRBV30,CAWRAGTGNSPLHF,TGTGCCTGGAGAGCCGGGACAGGGAATTCACCCCTCCACTTT
TRBJ1-2,-,TRBV28,CASRGAHNYGYTF,TGTGCCAGCAGGGGGGCCCATAACTATGGCTACACCTTC
TRBJ1-4,-,TRBV30,CAWTALVHGEKLFF,TGTGCCTGGACCGCTCTTGTCCACGGGGAAAAACTGTTTTTT
TRBJ1-1,-,TRBV21-1,CASSKVSDTEAFF,TGTGCCAGCAGCAAAGTTAGCGACACTGAAGCTTTCTTT
TRBJ1-1,-,TRBV6-5,CASRTGVYTEAFF,TGTGCCAGCCGCACCGGGGTTTACACTGAAGCTTTCTTT
TRBJ1-5,TRBD1,TRBV9,CASSVSQGGQPQHF,TGTGCCAGCAGCGTCTCACAGGGGGGACAGCCCCAGCATTTT
TRBJ2-1,TRBD2,TRBV3-1/TRBV3-2,CASSPTSGRPNNEQFF,TGTGCCAGCAGCCCGACTAGCGGGAGGCCAAACAATGAGCAGTTCTTC
TRBJ2-7,-,TRBV3-1/TRBV3-2,CASSQVFYEQYF,TGTGCCAGCAGCCAAGTCTTCTACGAGCAGTACTTC
TRBJ2-2,TRBD2,TRBV9,CASSVYGSGGTGELFF,TGTGCCAGCAGCGTATACGGGTCGGGAGGGACCGGGGAGCTGTTTTTT
TRBJ2-1,-,TRBV27,CASSTHRASSYNEQFF,TGTGCCAGCAGTACACACAGGGCAAGCTCCTACAATGAGCAGTTCTTC